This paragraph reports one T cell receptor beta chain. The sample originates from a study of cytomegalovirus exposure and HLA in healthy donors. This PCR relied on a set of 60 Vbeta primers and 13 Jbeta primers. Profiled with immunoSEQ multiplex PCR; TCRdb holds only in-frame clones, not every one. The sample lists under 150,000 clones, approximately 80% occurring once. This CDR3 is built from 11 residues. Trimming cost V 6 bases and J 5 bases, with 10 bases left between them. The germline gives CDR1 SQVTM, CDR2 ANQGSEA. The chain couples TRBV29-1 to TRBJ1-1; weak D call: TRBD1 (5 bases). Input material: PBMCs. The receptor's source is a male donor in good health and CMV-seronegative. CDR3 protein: CSVHQGTEAFF. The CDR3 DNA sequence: TGCAGCGTCCATCAGGGAACTGAAGCTTTCTTT. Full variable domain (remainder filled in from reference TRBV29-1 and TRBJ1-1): SAVISQKPSRDICQRGTSLTIQCQVDSQVTMMFWYRQQPGQSLTLIATANQGSEATYESGFVIDKFPISRPNLTFSTLTVSNMSPEDSSIYLCSVHQGTEAFFGQGTRLTVV.